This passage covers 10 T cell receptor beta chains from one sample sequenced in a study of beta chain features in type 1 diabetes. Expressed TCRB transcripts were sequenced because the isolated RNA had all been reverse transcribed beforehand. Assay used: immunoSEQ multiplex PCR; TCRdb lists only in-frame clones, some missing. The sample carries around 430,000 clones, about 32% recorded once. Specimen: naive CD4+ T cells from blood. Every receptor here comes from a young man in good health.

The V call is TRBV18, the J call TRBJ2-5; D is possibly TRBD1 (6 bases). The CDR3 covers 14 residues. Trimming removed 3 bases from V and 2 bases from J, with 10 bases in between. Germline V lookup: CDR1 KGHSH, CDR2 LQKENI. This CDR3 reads CASSPLGQQETQYF. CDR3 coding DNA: TGTGCCAGCTCACCCCTCGGACAGCAAGAGACCCAGTACTTC.

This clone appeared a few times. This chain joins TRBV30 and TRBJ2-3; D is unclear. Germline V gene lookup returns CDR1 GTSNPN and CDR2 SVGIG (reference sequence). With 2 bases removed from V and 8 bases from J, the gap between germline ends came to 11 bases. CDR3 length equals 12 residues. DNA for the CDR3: TGTGCCTGGAGTCCCACCCAAAGTACGCAGTATTTT. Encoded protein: CAWSPTQSTQYF.

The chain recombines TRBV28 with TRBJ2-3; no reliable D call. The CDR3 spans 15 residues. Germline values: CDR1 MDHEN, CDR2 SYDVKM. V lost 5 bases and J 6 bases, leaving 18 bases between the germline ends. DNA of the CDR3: TGTGCCAGCAGTGTAAATCTGGGTTGGGCGGATACGCAGTATTTT. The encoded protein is CASSVNLGWADTQYF. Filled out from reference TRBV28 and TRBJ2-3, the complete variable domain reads DVKVTQSSRYLVKRTGEKVFLECVQDMDHENMFWYRQDPGLGLRLIYFSYDVKMKEKGDIPEGYSVSREKKERFSLILESASTNQTSMYLCASSVNLGWADTQYFGPGTRLTVL.

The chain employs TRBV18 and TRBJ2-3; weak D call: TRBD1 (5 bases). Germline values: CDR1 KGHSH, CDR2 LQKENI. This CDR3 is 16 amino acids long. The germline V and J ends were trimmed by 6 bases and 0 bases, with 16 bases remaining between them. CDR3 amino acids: CASSRQNQLSTDTQYF. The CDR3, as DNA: TGTGCCAGCTCCCGACAGAACCAACTTAGCACAGATACGCAGTATTTT.

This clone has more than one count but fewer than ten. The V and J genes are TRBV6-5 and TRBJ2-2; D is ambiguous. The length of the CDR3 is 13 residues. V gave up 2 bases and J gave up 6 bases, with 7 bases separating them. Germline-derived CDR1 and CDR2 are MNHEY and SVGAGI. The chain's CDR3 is CASSYEDAGELFF. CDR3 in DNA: TGTGCCAGCAGTTACGAGGACGCCGGGGAGCTGTTTTTT.

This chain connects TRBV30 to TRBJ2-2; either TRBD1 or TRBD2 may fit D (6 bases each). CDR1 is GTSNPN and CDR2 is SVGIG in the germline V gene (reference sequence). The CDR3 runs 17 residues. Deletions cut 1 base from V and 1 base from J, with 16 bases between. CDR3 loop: CAWSALRGTQNTGELFF. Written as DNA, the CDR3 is TGTGCCTGGAGTGCATTGAGGGGGACTCAGAACACCGGGGAGCTGTTTTTT.

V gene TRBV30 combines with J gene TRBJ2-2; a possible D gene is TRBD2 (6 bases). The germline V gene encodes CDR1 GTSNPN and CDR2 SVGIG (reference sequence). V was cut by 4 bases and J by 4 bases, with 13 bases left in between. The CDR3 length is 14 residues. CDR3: CAWKEGPFTGELFF. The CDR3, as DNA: TGTGCCTGGAAGGAGGGTCCTTTCACCGGGGAGCTGTTTTTT.

The DNA of the CDR3 is TGCAGCGTAGCTGGACAGGGGGTTACTAATGAAAAACTGTTTTTT. It translates to CSVAGQGVTNEKLFF. The J gene is TRBJ1-4, the V gene TRBV29-1; TRBD1 aligns across 10 bases. This CDR3 is built from 15 residues. The V and J ends lost 6 bases and 2 bases, in that order; junction bases with no gene match: 6. From germline, CDR1 is SQVTM and CDR2 ANQGSEA. The full variable domain, its missing parts supplied by reference TRBV29-1 and TRBJ1-4, is SAVISQKPSRDICQRGTSLTIQCQVDSQVTMMFWYRQQPGQSLTLIATANQGSEATYESGFVIDKFPISRPNLTFSTLTVSNMSPEDSSIYLCSVAGQGVTNEKLFFGSGTQLSVL.

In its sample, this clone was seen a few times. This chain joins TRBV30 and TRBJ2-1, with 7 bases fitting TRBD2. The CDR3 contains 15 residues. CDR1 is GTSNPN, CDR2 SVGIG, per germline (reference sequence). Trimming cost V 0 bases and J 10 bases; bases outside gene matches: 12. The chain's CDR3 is CAWSVLKRGKREQFF. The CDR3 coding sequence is TGTGCCTGGAGTGTACTCAAGCGGGGAAAAAGGGAGCAGTTCTTC.

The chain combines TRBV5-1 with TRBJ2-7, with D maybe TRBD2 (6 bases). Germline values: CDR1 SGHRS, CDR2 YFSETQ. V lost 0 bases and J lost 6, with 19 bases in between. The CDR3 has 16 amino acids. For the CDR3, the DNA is TGCGCCAGCAGCTTGGGTCCCTACCGGGGGAGTTTCGAGCAGTACTTC. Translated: CASSLGPYRGSFEQYF.